The sequence of this T cell receptor (beta chain) was determined in a study of T-cell reconstitution after alpha-beta-depleted transplantation in children. Unique molecular identifiers were incorporated during preparation of the TCRbeta library. TCRdb fed the PCR reads into MiXCR, producing one record per CDR3 protein. In the table there are about 250,000 distinct CDR3 sequences, about 24% of which are singletons. Germline CDR1 LNHNV, CDR2 YYDKDF (reference sequence). Trimming left V 4 bases short and J 1 base short, with 8 bases between. This CDR3 is built from 13 residues. Many counts were recorded for this clonotype. Its specificity is not known. Notes on the study in general: Several hundred graft clones that had expanded were reportedly the source of alpha-beta T cells about two months after transplant. Counts and diversity of T cells one year after transplant came mostly from newly produced T cells.

Sequences were derived from PBMCs, mostly from graft donor cells, sampled 360 days after TCRalphabeta/CD19-depleted stem cell transplant. The chain is built from TRBV15 and TRBJ2-7; D may be TRBD2 (5 bases). The TCR was taken from a female patient aged 2 to 10 who had a stem cell transplant for congenital amegakaryocytic thrombocytopenia, so the T cells may come from the graft donor. In DNA form, the CDR3 reads TGTGCCACCAGCAACGGACTGTCCTACGAGCAGTACTTC. It encodes CATSNGLSYEQYF.